The 22 T cell receptor beta chains below come from one sample, sequenced in a study of blood T cell repertoires in COVID-19. Generated by immunoSEQ multiplex PCR, the TCRdb table keeps only in-frame clones and is missing some. Of approximately 220,000 clones detected, roughly 85% appear once; the ten largest clones hold about 4.1%. Sequencing used PBMCs or T cells enriched from blood (not recorded which). These TCRs come from a woman aged 40 to 55 with acute COVID-19.

The chain has TRBV7-6 and TRBJ1-6; maybe TRBD1 (6 bases). This CDR3 region has 16 residues. V was clipped by 4 bases and J by 6 bases, with 16 bases between them. CDR1 and CDR2 (germline): SGHVS, FNYEAQ. The CDR3 DNA reads TGTGCCAGCAGCTATGGTTCGGACAGCCTTAATTCACCCCTCCACTTT. Residues: CASSYGSDSLNSPLHF.

This clone was observed a single time. The gene calls are TRBV21-1 and TRBJ1-2; the table names TRBD1, a call not compared with the DNA. TRBV21-1 is assigned pseudogene status. The CDR3 loop spans 13 amino acids. The DNA of the CDR3 is TGTGCCAGCAGCCTGGACACGGATAAAGGCTACACCTTC. It codes for CASSLDTDKGYTF.

CDR3: CASSRSGSGTQYF. The DNA for the CDR3 is TGTGCCAGCAGCCGAAGCGGGAGTGGTACGCAGTATTTT. The chain employs TRBV3-1 (or the pseudogene TRBV3-2) and TRBJ2-3; 8 nucleotides agree with TRBD2. CDR3 size: 13 residues. Unmatched junction bases numbered 5, after V lost 4 bases and J lost 8 bases. The germline V gene encodes CDR1 LGHDT and CDR2 YNNKEL (reference sequence).

The rearrangement joins TRBV12-3 or TRBV12-4 to TRBJ1-2; tentative D call: TRBD1 (5 bases). V dropped 6 bases and J dropped 7 bases, with 15 bases sitting between them. This CDR3 contains 13 residues. CDR3 amino acids: CASSPGVLGGYTF. CDR3 bases: TGTGCCAGCAGCCCGGGGGTTCTGGGTGGCTACACCTTC.

The chain uses TRBV27 and TRBJ2-1; 15 positions match TRBD2. Germline V gives CDR1 MNHEY, CDR2 SMNVEV (reference sequence). CDR3 length equals 20 residues. V lost 1 base to trimming and J lost 7 bases; unmatched junction nucleotides: 14. Written as DNA, the CDR3 is TGTGCCAGCAGTTTATTCTCGGTATCCCACGGGACTAGCGGGAGGAATGAGCAGTTCTTC. Residues: CASSLFSVSHGTSGRNEQFF.

The table lists this clone with a few counts. V gene TRBV28 combines with J gene TRBJ2-7, with unresolved D. The CDR3 is made up of 13 amino acids. V shed 3 bases and J shed 2 bases, with 8 bases lying between them. CDR1 is MDHEN and CDR2 is SYDVKM in the germline V gene. The CDR3 DNA reads as TGTGCCAGCAGTTTTGACACAACCTACGAGCAGTACTTC. Protein: CASSFDTTYEQYF.

V and J are TRBV29-1 and TRBJ2-3; D possibly corresponds to TRBD2 (5 bases). Trimming removed 1 base at V and 1 base at J, with 6 bases between. Germline lookup yields CDR1 SQVTM and CDR2 ANQGSEA. CDR3 length equals 13 residues. CDR3: CSVEGGGTDTQYF. CDR3 DNA: TGCAGCGTTGAAGGGGGAGGCACAGATACGCAGTATTTT.

The chain links TRBV13 to TRBJ2-2; 7 bases line up with TRBD1. V dropped 4 bases and J dropped 5; count of bases not matched to a gene: 13. CDR1 and CDR2 from the germline V gene are PRHDT and FYEKMQ (reference sequence). This CDR3 has 17 residues. The CDR3 sequence: CASSSGTADNWTGELFF. DNA of the CDR3: TGTGCCAGCAGCTCCGGGACAGCTGACAACTGGACCGGGGAGCTGTTTTTT.

This clone showed up just once. The chain is built from TRBV5-1 and TRBJ2-5; the D gene is possibly TRBD1 (6 bases). The germline V gene has CDR1 SGHRS and CDR2 YFSETQ. Trimming shortened V by 0 bases and J by 6 bases, and 12 bases separated the two germline ends. This CDR3 comprises 14 residues. This chain's CDR3 is CASSLAAGDKTQYF. CDR3 nucleotide sequence: TGCGCCAGCAGCTTGGCTGCAGGGGACAAGACCCAGTACTTC.

The V gene is TRBV12-5, the J gene TRBJ2-7; the match to TRBD1 covers 12 bases. Trimming at V came to 2 bases and at J to 5 bases, leaving 16 bases not matched to a gene. Germline CDR1 is LGHNT and CDR2 is FRNRAP. This CDR3 comprises 19 residues. This CDR3 reads CASGLNFGTGGRDFDEQYF. In DNA form, the CDR3 reads TGTGCTAGTGGTTTGAACTTCGGGACAGGGGGCCGGGATTTTGACGAGCAGTACTTC.

The CDR3 sequence: CASSLFPPSGRHEQFF. Here the CDR3 DNA reads TGTGCCAGCAGTTTATTCCCCCCTAGCGGGAGGCATGAGCAGTTCTTC. This rearrangement joins TRBV28 to TRBJ2-1; 11 nucleotides agree with TRBD2. Germline CDR1 is MDHEN and CDR2 is SYDVKM. The CDR3 covers 16 residues. Trimming removed 1 base from V and 8 bases from J; junction bases left unmatched: 7. Based on the CDR3 plus reference TRBV28 and TRBJ2-1, the full variable domain is DVKVTQSSRYLVKRTGEKVFLECVQDMDHENMFWYRQDPGLGLRLIYFSYDVKMKEKGDIPEGYSVSREKKERFSLILESASTNQTSMYLCASSLFPPSGRHEQFFGPGTRLTVL.

CDR3 sequence: CASSRIAGGGDTQYF. The CDR3 DNA is TGTGCCAGCAGCCGCATAGCGGGAGGGGGAGATACGCAGTATTTT. V and J are TRBV11-2 and TRBJ2-3; 11 bases fit TRBD2. Germline trimming cut 5 bases from V and 5 bases from J; bases unmatched to any gene: 6. Germline-derived CDR1 and CDR2 are SGHAT and FQNNGV. This CDR3 spans 15 amino acids.

The chain employs TRBV28 and TRBJ1-2, with a tentative D call TRBD1 (5 bases). There are 15 residues in the CDR3. Germline V CDR1 and CDR2: MDHEN, SYDVKM. Trimming removed 5 bases from V and 5 bases from J, with 18 bases in between. The CDR3: CASSGTRAQGYGYTF. In DNA, the CDR3 is TGTGCCAGCAGTGGTACCAGGGCCCAAGGGTATGGCTACACCTTC.

The chain is built from TRBV4-3 and TRBJ2-1; the match to TRBD1 covers 7 bases. Germline V lookup: CDR1 LGHNA, CDR2 YSLEER. Germline trimming cut 1 base from V and 5 bases from J; bases unmatched to any gene: 11. The CDR3 totals 17 residues. The DNA for the CDR3 is TGCGCCAGCAGCCAAGGGACCGGGACAGTGGGGCACAATGAGCAGTTCTTC. Translation gives CASSQGTGTVGHNEQFF.

This chain links TRBV28 with TRBJ2-7; 7 bases align to TRBD1. The CDR3 has 15 residues. Germline loops: CDR1 MDHEN, CDR2 SYDVKM. J was trimmed by 1 base and V by 5 bases; bases with no gene match: 8. CDR3 in amino acids: CASSTTGTASYEQYF. The CDR3 nucleotides read TGTGCCAGCAGTACGACCGGGACAGCGTCCTACGAGCAGTACTTC.

This chain uses TRBV6-4 with TRBJ1-1; the match to TRBD1 covers 7 bases. Germline lookup yields CDR1 MRHNA and CDR2 SNTAGT. J was trimmed by 5 bases and V by 3 bases; bases with no gene match: 9. The CDR3 totals 15 residues. CDR3 bases: TGTGCCAGCAGTGATACAGGGGCTGGTAGGACTGAAGCTTTCTTT. It translates to CASSDTGAGRTEAFF.

The chain has TRBV30 and TRBJ1-2; D uncertain. Trimming removed 1 base at V and 4 bases at J, with 7 bases between. The CDR3 runs to 12 residues. Germline assignment: CDR1 GTSNPN and CDR2 SVGIG (reference sequence). The CDR3 region is CAWSAGSYGYTF. Written as DNA, the CDR3 is TGTGCCTGGAGTGCCGGGAGCTATGGCTACACCTTC.

This clone showed up just a few times. The chain joins TRBV7-9 to TRBJ2-2; 8 nucleotides agree with TRBD1. Germline CDR1 is SEHNR and CDR2 is FQNEAQ (reference sequence). Trimming took 6 bases from V and 1 from J; bases not matched to a gene: 4. The length of the CDR3 is 15 residues. The CDR3 DNA reads TGTGCCAGCAGTTCTGGACAGGGGAACACCGGGGAGCTGTTTTTT. It is translated as CASSSGQGNTGELFF.

This chain joins TRBV28 and TRBJ1-2; D remains unclear. The V end lost 3 bases, the J end lost 4 bases, and 6 bases lay between the germline ends. This CDR3 spans 12 amino acids. The V gene's germline CDR1 is MDHEN and CDR2 SYDVKM. This chain's CDR3 is CASSLEVYGYTF. The CDR3 bases are TGTGCCAGCAGTTTGGAGGTCTATGGCTACACCTTC.

This clone was counted at least ten times. The chain employs TRBV5-1 and TRBJ2-3; 9 nucleotides line up with TRBD2. This CDR3 is built from 14 residues. Germline CDR1 reads SGHRS; CDR2 reads YFSETQ. Trimming at V came to 7 bases and at J to 3 bases, leaving 6 bases not matched to a gene. The CDR3 nucleotides are TGCGCCAGCTCCGGGACTAGCACAACAGATACGCAGTATTTT. Translation gives CASSGTSTTDTQYF.

The J gene is TRBJ2-7, the V gene TRBV9; 8 positions agree with TRBD1. CDR1 and CDR2 (germline): SGDLS, YYNGEE. The CDR3 covers 14 residues. V was clipped by 4 bases and J by 6 bases; unmatched bases: 9. In DNA, the CDR3 is TGTGCCAGCAGCACCGGACAGGGAGATTCCGAGCAGTACTTC. Encoded protein: CASSTGQGDSEQYF.

The genes are TRBV27 and TRBJ2-7, with TRBD2 identical over 8 bases. The CDR3 runs 15 residues. Germline-derived CDR1 and CDR2 are MNHEY and SMNVEV (reference sequence). J was trimmed by 3 bases and V by 5 bases; bases with no gene match: 9. CDR3 sequence: CASSLSGSKVYEQYF. The CDR3 coding sequence is TGTGCCAGCAGTCTGAGCGGGAGTAAAGTCTACGAGCAGTACTTC.